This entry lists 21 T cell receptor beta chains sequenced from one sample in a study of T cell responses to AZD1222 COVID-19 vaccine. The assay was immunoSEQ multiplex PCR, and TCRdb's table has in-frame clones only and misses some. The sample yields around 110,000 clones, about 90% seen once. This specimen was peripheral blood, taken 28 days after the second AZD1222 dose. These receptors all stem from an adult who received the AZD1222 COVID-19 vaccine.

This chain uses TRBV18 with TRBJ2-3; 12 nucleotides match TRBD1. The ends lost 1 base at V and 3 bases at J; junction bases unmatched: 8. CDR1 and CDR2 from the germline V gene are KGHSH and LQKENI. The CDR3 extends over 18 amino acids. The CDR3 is CASSPRGTGGAVTDTQYF. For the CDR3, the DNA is TGTGCCAGCTCACCACGGGGGACAGGGGGCGCCGTGACAGATACGCAGTATTTT. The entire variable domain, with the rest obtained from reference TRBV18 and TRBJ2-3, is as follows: NAGVMQNPRHLVRRRGQEARLRCSPMKGHSHVYWYRQLPEEGLKFMVYLQKENIIDESGMPKERFSAEFPKEGPSILRIQQVVRGDSAAYFCASSPRGTGGAVTDTQYFGPGTRLTVL.

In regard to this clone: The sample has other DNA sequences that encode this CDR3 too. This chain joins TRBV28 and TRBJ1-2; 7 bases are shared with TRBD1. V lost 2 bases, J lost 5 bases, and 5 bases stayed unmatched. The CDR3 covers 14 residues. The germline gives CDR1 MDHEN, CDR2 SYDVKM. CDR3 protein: CASSLTGAGYGYTF. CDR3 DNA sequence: TGTGCCAGCAGTTTAACAGGGGCGGGGTATGGCTACACCTTC.

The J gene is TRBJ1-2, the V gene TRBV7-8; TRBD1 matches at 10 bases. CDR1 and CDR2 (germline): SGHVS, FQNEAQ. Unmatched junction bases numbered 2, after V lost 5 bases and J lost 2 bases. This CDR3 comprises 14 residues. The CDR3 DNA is TGTGCCAGCAGCGACAGGGGGCGGAACTATGGCTACACCTTC. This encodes CASSDRGRNYGYTF.

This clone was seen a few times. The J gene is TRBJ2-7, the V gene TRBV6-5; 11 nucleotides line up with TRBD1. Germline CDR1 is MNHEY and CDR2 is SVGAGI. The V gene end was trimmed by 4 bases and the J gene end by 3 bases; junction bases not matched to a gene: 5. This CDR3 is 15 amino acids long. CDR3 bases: TGTGCCAGCAGTTCCCCGGGACAGGGGGTCTACGAGCAGTACTTC. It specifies CASSSPGQGVYEQYF.

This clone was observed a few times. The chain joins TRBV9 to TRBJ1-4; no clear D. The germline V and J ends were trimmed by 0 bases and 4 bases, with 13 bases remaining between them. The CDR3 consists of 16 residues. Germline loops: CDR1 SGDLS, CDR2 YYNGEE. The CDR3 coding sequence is TGTGCCAGCAGCGTAGGTCAGCACGGCGGTAATGAAAAACTGTTTTTT. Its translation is CASSVGQHGGNEKLFF.

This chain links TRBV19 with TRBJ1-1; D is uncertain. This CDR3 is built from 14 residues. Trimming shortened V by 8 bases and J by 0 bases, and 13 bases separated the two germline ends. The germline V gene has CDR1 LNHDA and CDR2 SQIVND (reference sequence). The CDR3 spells CASSPSALNTEAFF. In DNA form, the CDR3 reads TGTGCCAGTTCCCCATCAGCTTTGAACACTGAAGCTTTCTTT.

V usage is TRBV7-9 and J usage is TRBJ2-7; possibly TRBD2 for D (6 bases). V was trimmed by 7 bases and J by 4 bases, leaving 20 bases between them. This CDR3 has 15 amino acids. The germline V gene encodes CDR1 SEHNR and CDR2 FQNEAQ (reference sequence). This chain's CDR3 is CASTPGEGGSYEQYF. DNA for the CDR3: TGTGCCAGCACCCCGGGGGAAGGCGGGTCATACGAGCAGTACTTC.

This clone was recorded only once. The DNA for the CDR3 is TGTGCCAGCAGCGTACCCCTGACAGGGCCTAACTATGGCTACACCTTC. It translates to CASSVPLTGPNYGYTF. The gene calls are TRBV9 and TRBJ1-2, with 7 bases lining up with TRBD1. V gave up 1 base and J gave up 0 bases; unmatched junction bases: 6. The CDR3 totals 16 residues. Germline CDR1 and CDR2: SGDLS and YYNGEE. The full variable domain, completed using reference TRBV9 and TRBJ1-2, is DSGVTQTPKHLITATGQRVTLRCSPRSGDLSVYWYQQSLDQGLQFLIQYYNGEERAKGNILERFSAQQFPDLHSELNLSSLELGDSALYFCASSVPLTGPNYGYTFGSGTRLTVV.

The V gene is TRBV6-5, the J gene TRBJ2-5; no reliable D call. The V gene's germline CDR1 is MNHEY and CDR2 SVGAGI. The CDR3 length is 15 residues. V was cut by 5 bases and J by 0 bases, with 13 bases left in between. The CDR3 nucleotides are TGTGCCAGCAGTACCCACTCGTACCACCAAGAGACCCAGTACTTC. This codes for CASSTHSYHQETQYF.

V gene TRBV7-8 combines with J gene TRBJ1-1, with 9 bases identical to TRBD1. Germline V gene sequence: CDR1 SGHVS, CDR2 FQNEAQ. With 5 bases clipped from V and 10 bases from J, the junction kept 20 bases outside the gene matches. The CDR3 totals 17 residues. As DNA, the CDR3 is TGTGCCAGCAGCCTAACCCCACGGGTCGGGGACAGGGCCGTAGCTTTCTTT. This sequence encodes CASSLTPRVGDRAVAFF. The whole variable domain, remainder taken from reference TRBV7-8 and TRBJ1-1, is GAGVSQSPRYKVAKRGQDVALRCDPISGHVSLFWYQQALGQGPEFLTYFQNEAQLDKSGLPSDRFFAERPEGSVSTLKIQRTQQEDSAVYLCASSLTPRVGDRAVAFFGQGTRLTVV.

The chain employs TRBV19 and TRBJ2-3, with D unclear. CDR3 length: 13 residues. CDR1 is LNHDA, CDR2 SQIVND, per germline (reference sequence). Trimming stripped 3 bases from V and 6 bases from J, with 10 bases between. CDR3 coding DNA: TGTGCCAGTAGTATGCCCCCTTTGGATACGCAGTATTTT. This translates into CASSMPPLDTQYF.

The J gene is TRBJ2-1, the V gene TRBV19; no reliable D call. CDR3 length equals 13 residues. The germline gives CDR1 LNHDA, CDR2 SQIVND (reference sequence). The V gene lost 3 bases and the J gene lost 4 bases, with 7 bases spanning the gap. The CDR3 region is CASSILEYNEQFF. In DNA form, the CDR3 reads TGTGCCAGTAGTATTCTAGAATACAATGAGCAGTTCTTC.

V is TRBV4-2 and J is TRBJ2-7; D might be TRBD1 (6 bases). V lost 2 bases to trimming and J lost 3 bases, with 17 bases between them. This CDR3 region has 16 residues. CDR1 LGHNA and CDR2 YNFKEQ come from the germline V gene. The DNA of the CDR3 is TGTGCCAGCAGCCAAAATCCCGCCGGGACAAACTACGAGCAGTACTTC. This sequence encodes CASSQNPAGTNYEQYF.

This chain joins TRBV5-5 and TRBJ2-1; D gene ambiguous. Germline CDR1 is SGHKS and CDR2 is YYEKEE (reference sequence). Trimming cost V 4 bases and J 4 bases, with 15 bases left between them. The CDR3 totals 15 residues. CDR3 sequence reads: CASSDYRQLYNEQFF. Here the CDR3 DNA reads TGTGCCAGCAGCGATTACCGGCAACTTTACAATGAGCAGTTCTTC.

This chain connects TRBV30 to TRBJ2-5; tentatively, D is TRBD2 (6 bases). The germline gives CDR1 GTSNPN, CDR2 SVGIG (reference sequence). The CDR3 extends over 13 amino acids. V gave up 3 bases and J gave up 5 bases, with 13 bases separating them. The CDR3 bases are TGTGCCTGGAGACGCGGGGAGAGGGAGACCCAGTACTTC. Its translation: CAWRRGERETQYF. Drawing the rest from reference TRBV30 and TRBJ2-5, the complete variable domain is SQTIHQWPATLVQPVGSPLSLECTVEGTSNPNLYWYRQAAGRGLQLLFYSVGIGQISSEVPQNLSASRPQDRQFILSSKKLLLSDSGFYLCAWRRGERETQYFGPGTRLLVL.

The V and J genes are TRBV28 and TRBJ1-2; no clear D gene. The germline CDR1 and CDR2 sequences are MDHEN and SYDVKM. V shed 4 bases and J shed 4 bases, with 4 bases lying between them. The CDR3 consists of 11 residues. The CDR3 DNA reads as TGTGCCAGCAGTTCTCGCTATGGCTACACCTTC. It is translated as CASSSRYGYTF.

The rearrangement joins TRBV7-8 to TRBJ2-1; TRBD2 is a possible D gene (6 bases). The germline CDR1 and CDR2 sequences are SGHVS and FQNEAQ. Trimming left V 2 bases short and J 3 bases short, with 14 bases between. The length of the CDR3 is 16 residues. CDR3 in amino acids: CASSLRRLAYYNEQFF. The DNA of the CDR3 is TGTGCCAGCAGCTTAAGGCGGCTAGCGTACTACAATGAGCAGTTCTTC.

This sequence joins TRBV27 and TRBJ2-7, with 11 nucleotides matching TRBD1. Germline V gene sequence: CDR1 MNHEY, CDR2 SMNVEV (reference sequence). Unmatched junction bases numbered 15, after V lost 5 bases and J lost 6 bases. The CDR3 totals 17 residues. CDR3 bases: TGTGCCAGCAGTGGCGCTGATGAGTCCGGGACAGGGGGCGAGCAGTACTTC. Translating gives CASSGADESGTGGEQYF.

The CDR3 DNA follows: TGTGCCAGCACCCCACTGACAGGGGCTTTTGGAGAAGCTTTCTTT. This codes for CASTPLTGAFGEAFF. The chain couples TRBV27 to TRBJ1-1; 8 bases line up with TRBD1. The V and J ends lost 7 bases and 8 bases, in that order; junction bases with no gene match: 15. Germline V gene data show CDR1 as MNHEY and CDR2 as SMNVEV (reference sequence). CDR3 size: 15 residues.

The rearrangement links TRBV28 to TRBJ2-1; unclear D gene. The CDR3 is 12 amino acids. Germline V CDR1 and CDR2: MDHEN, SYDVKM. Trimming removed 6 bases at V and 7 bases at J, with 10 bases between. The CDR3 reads CASSLQLNEQFF. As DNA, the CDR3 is TGTGCCAGCAGCTTACAACTAAATGAGCAGTTCTTC.

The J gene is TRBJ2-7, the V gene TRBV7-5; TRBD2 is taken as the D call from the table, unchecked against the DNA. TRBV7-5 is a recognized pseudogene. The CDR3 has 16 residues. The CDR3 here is CVRSFPGLASSYEQYF. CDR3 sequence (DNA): TGTGTCAGAAGCTTCCCGGGACTAGCGTCGTCCTACGAGCAGTACTTC.